This T cell receptor (beta chain) is drawn from a study of CD8 T cells in Susac syndrome. Random hexamers primed reverse transcription of about 0.45 to 1 ug RNA. An immunoSEQ multiplex PCR generated amplified TCR beta CDR3 products spanning 54 Vbeta and 13 Jbeta. From the immunoSEQ multiplex PCR reads, TCRdb called clonotypes with MiXCR, one entry per CDR3 protein. The sample lists nearly 200,000 distinct CDR3 sequences, roughly 96% seen once, with 0.085% to 0.095% in the top ten. Sequencing targeted TCR beta in blood CD8+ and CD4+ T cells. The multiple sclerosis controls, all treatment-naive patients, had relapsing-remitting disease that was stable or active. Negative isolation yielded CD8+ and CD4+ T cells; FACS enriched TEMRA cells. V was cut by 1 base and J by 0 bases, with 5 bases left in between. CDR1 LGHDT and CDR2 YNNKEL come from the germline V gene (reference sequence). This CDR3 has 14 residues.

V usage is TRBV3-1 and J usage is TRBJ2-3; unclear D gene. The sequencing input was CD4+ T cells from PBMCs. The clonotype originates from a human donor with multiple sclerosis. CDR3 region: CASSQVSSTDTQYF. In DNA, the CDR3 is TGTGCCAGCAGCCAAGTTTCAAGCACAGATACGCAGTATTTT.